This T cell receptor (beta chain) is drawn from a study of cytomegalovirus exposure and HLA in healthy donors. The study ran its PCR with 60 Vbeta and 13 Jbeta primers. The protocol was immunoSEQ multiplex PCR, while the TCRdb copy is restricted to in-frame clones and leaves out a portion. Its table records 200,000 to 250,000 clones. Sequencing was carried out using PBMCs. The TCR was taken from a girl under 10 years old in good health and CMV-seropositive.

This CDR3 is CASSLSGGRRNEQYF. CDR3 bases: TGTGCCAGCAGTTTATCGGGCGGGAGGAGAAACGAGCAGTACTTC. The chain recombines TRBV27 with TRBJ2-7; TRBD2 matches 8 bases. The CDR3 runs 15 residues. Looked up from germline, CDR1 is MNHEY and CDR2 is SMNVEV (reference sequence). With 0 bases clipped from V and 5 bases from J, the junction kept 6 bases outside the gene matches.